Listed below are T cell receptor beta chains from one sample, sequenced in a study of blood T cell repertoires in COVID-19. Sequencing used immunoSEQ multiplex PCR; TCRdb keeps in-frame clones, though not all of them. The sample records 300,000 to 400,000 clones, around 84% being singletons. The sample taken for sequencing was PBMCs or T cells enriched from blood (not recorded which). The origin of the receptors is a woman aged 30 to 39 who had been exposed to COVID-19. The CDR3 runs from the conserved cysteine through the conserved F or W. The D gene is left open where the match is weak. Size values are once, few and many counts, or a class for expanded clones, and some rows have none.

J	V	D	size	DNA	CDR3
TRBJ2-7	TRBV27	TRBD1	once	TGTGCCAGCAGTTCCTATTATGGACAGGGGTCTTACGAGCAGTACTTC	CASSSYYGQGSYEQYF
TRBJ2-1	TRBV29-1	TRBD1	few	TGCAGCGTGGGACAGGTCGTTGGGGGCAATGAGCAGTTCTTC	CSVGQVVGGNEQFF
TRBJ1-1	TRBV27	TRBD1	.	TGTGCCAGCAGTCCAGGACAGGGGTTCACTGAAGCTTTCTTT	CASSPGQGFTEAFF
TRBJ2-7	TRBV30	.	.	TGTGCCTGGAGGGAGGGCCTAGGCCACCTATGTTCCTACGAGCAGTACTTC	CAWREGLGHLCSYEQYF
TRBJ1-4	TRBV7-8	TRBD1	.	TGTGCCAGCAGCTCCGGGACAGGTGGTTTCGAAAAACTGTTTTTT	CASSSGTGGFEKLFF
TRBJ2-7	TRBV5-4	.	once	TGTGCCAGCAGCTTGGCGGGTCGCTACGAGCAGTACTTC	CASSLAGRYEQYF
TRBJ2-1	TRBV5-6	.	.	TGTGCCAGCAGATTTTACCCGGGGGATGAGCAGTTCTTC	CASRFYPGDEQFF
TRBJ2-5	TRBV12-3/TRBV12-4	.	.	TGTGCCAGCAGCCGCGGCGAGACCCAGTACTTC	CASSRGETQYF
TRBJ2-1	TRBV10-3	TRBD2	.	TGTGCCATCAGTGAGACCAGACCGGGACTAGACTCGGAGCAGTTCTTC	CAISETRPGLDSEQFF
TRBJ1-4	TRBV13	.	.	TGTGCCAGCAGCTTAGTCACCGCGGAACTGTTTTTT	CASSLVTAELFF
TRBJ2-3	TRBV19	TRBD2	.	TGTGCCAGTAGTAGTCGGGGGGGGACAGATACGCAGTATTTT	CASSSRGGTDTQYF
TRBJ1-5	TRBV9	.	.	TGTGCCAGCAGCGGTGGACAGCTGAATCAGCCCCAGCATTTT	CASSGGQLNQPQHF
TRBJ1-4	TRBV30	TRBD1	.	TGTGCCTGGAGTGTCAAAACAGGGGGCGGAGAAAAACTGTTTTTT	CAWSVKTGGGEKLFF
TRBJ2-7	TRBV11-1	TRBD1	.	TGTGCCAGCAGTCAGGGGGCAGCGTCCTACGAGCAGTACTTC	CASSQGAASYEQYF
TRBJ2-7	TRBV4-1	TRBD2	.	TGCGCCAGCCCCCCGGTCTGGACTAGTTACGAGCAGTACTTC	CASPPVWTSYEQYF
TRBJ1-3	TRBV27	.	.	TGTGCCAGCAGTCCGCGAGGGGGTCCTGGAAACACCATATATTTT	CASSPRGGPGNTIYF
TRBJ2-1	TRBV28	TRBD2	many	TGTGCCAGCAGTTTAGTAACTAGCGGGACCTCCTACAATGAGCAGTTCTTC	CASSLVTSGTSYNEQFF
TRBJ2-1	TRBV5-4	TRBD1	.	TGTGCCAGCAGCTTGGTAGGGGGCCAAGGCCTCAATGAGCAGTTCTTC	CASSLVGGQGLNEQFF
TRBJ1-2	TRBV27	TRBD1	.	TGTGCCAACCGGACAGGGGGACCTAACTATGGCTACACCTTC	CANRTGGPNYGYTF
TRBJ2-1	TRBV3-1/TRBV3-2	.	.	TGTGCCAGCAGCCAAATTAAGCGGGCCCAGAGCTCCTACAATGAGCAGTTCTTC	CASSQIKRAQSSYNEQFF
TRBJ1-1	TRBV4-1	TRBD1	.	TGCGCCAGCAGCCAAGAAGAGGGGGCGGGTACTGAAGCTTTCTTT	CASSQEEGAGTEAFF
TRBJ1-5	TRBV4-2	.	.	TGTGCCAGCAGCCAAGATGCGGGGAGGAGAGGCAATCAGCCCCAGCATTTT	CASSQDAGRRGNQPQHF
TRBJ1-1	TRBV7-3	TRBD1	.	TGTGCCAGCAGCCGCGACAGGGGTACTGAAGCTTTCTTT	CASSRDRGTEAFF
TRBJ2-7	TRBV28	.	once	TGTGCCAGCAGTTTAAGTAGTAGGAGGGAGTACTTC	CASSLSSRREYF
TRBJ2-5	TRBV5-6	.	.	TGTGCCACCGGGACACACGGAGAGACCCAGTACTTC	CATGTHGETQYF
TRBJ1-4	TRBV14	.	few	TGTGCCAGCAGCCCGTCCGGGAGACTAAATGAAAAACTGTTTTTT	CASSPSGRLNEKLFF
TRBJ1-1	TRBV18	.	.	TGTGCCAGCTCACCCCAGGGAAACACTGAAGCTTTCTTT	CASSPQGNTEAFF
TRBJ1-2	TRBV27	TRBD1	.	TGTGCCAGCAGTTCGACAGGGAGCGGCTACACCTTC	CASSSTGSGYTF
TRBJ2-1	TRBV2	.	.	TGTGCCAGCAGTGAAGGGTCAGGGGCCTACAATGAGCAGTTCTTC	CASSEGSGAYNEQFF
TRBJ1-2	TRBV5-6	TRBD1	.	TGTGCCAGCAGGGACAGGGGCTATGGCTACACCTTC	CASRDRGYGYTF
TRBJ1-2	TRBV2	TRBD1	few	TGTGCCAGCAGGCCGACAGGGGCCAACTATGGCTACACCTTC	CASRPTGANYGYTF
TRBJ2-2	TRBV7-2	TRBD1	.	TGTGCCAGCAGCGTCCGACAGGGGGGACCCGGGGAGCTGTTTTTT	CASSVRQGGPGELFF
TRBJ2-3	TRBV18	.	once	TGTGCCAGCTCCCGAACTAGCACAGATACGCAGTATTTT	CASSRTSTDTQYF
TRBJ1-5	TRBV7-2	TRBD1	.	TGTGCCAGCAGCTTAGGGGACAGGAGCAATCAGCCCCAGCATTTT	CASSLGDRSNQPQHF
TRBJ1-2	TRBV6-5	TRBD1	.	TGTGCCAGCAGTTGGGGACAGGGGGCCTTCGGCTACACCTTC	CASSWGQGAFGYTF
TRBJ2-7	TRBV5-1	TRBD1	.	TGCGCCAGCAGCCACAGGGGTTCCTACGAGCAGTACTTC	CASSHRGSYEQYF
TRBJ2-3	TRBV6-5	TRBD2	.	TGTGCCAGCGGGGAGCGGGGTAATCCAGATACGCAGTATTTT	CASGERGNPDTQYF
TRBJ1-5	TRBV28	.	.	TGTGCCAGCAGTGCTCCCAGGGTAGTAGGGCAGCCCCAGCATTTT	CASSAPRVVGQPQHF
TRBJ1-4	TRBV4-2	.	once	TGTGCCAGCAGCCCGCGACCGAGGGAGGATCAAGAAAAACTGTTTTTT	CASSPRPREDQEKLFF
TRBJ2-6	TRBV11-3	.	.	TGTGCCAGCAAGCGATCTGGGGCCAACGTCCTGACTTTC	CASKRSGANVLTF
TRBJ1-1	TRBV11-2	.	.	TGTGCCAGCAGCAGACCCCTCCAACAGCCGATCACTGAAGCTTTCTTT	CASSRPLQQPITEAFF
TRBJ1-2	TRBV9	.	.	TGTGCCAGCAGCGTAGAGGCAGACTACGGCTACACCTTC	CASSVEADYGYTF